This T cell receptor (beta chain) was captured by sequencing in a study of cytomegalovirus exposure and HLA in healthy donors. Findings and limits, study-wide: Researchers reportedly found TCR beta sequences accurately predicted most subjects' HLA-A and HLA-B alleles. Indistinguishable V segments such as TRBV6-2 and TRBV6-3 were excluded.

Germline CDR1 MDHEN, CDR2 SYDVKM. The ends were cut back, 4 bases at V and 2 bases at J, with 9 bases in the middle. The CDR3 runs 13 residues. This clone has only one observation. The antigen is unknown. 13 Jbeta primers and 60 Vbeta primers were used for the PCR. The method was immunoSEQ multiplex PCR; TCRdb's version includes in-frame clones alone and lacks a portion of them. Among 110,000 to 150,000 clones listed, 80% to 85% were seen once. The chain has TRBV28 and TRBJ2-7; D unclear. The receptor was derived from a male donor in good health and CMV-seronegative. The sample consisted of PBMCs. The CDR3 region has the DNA TGTGCCAGCAGTTCCCTCGAGGCCTACGAGCAGTACTTC. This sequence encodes CASSSLEAYEQYF.